This entry features one T cell receptor (beta chain) sequence. This clone was seen more than once but under ten times. Its antigen has not been determined. The sample holds no much larger clone one base away, and base qualities are not on file. The sample comes from a study of CD8+ T cells in alopecia areata (dated by TCRdb to the late 2010s). The study in broad terms: The treated patients, all with moderate-to-severe alopecia areata, were enrolled in an open-label pilot trial of oral tofacitinib given at 5 to 10 mg twice daily. Patients received tofacitinib for 6 to 18 months and were then followed off drug for 6 months to check for delayed response and recurrence. In treated patients, disease severity was measured using the SALT score, which gives the percentage of scalp surface area affected. To study T cell clonal expansion in alopecia areata, the researchers applied high-throughput TCRbeta sequencing to both the C3H/HeJ mouse model and human patients. In humans, TCRbeta sequencing was performed on scalp tissue and on sorted CD4+ and CD8+ peripheral blood T cells from healthy controls and from patients with patchy or totalis/universalis alopecia areata. Patients on tofacitinib were biopsied at baseline and after 4 and 24 weeks of treatment, and several of the patients also had a later scalp biopsy. Scalp clonality was compared among normal scalp (n=4), patchy alopecia areata scalp (n=8), and alopecia totalis/universalis scalp (n=8). RNA was extracted with the PAXgene miRNA kit for fixed scalp, the miRNeasy kit for PBMCs, and the RNeasy kit for mouse skin. TCRbeta CDR3 regions were amplified by immunoSEQ multiplex PCR with 35 Vbeta forward and 13 Jbeta reverse primers. The investigation overall reported the following: Unlike mouse skin, where gammadelta T cells dominate, normal human skin contains resident alphabeta T cells that get sequenced too, which complicates analysis of the scalp TCR repertoire. Many expanded lesional clones persisted in scalp and blood during tofacitinib treatment, which may partly explain relapse after stopping treatment. TCR sequences shared between patients were less clear than in mice, possibly partly because of HLA diversity in the patient population. With tofacitinib, both scalp clonality and the number of expanded CD8+ clones among the top 100 scalp clones went down significantly. Because the treated cohort was small and had only one nonresponder, larger studies are needed to examine links between baseline CD8+ expansion and response. Compared with normal scalp, lesional scalp, particularly in alopecia totalis/universalis, had higher clonality and more expanded CD8+ clones, which suggests antigenic drive.

The library came from the immunoSEQ multiplex PCR assay. For TCR sequencing, RNA was extracted from every sample and reverse transcribed into cDNA to serve as template. SuperScript III was used to make first-strand cDNA, primed with a 2:1 mix of oligo-dT and random hexamers. A synthetic immune receptor repertoire was used to gauge amplification bias, and whatever bias remained was removed computationally. As for the original processing: Raw reads were preprocessed to remove errors, and CDR3 was defined according to IMGT conventions as the region from the conserved cysteine to phenylalanine. Clonality was computed as 1 minus the Shannon entropy, with the entropy normalized by log2 of the number of productive unique TCRs. Whether scalp clones were CD4 or CD8 was inferred by matching scalp TCRbeta sequences against CD4 and CD8 repertoires sorted from blood. TCRdb's version of the immuneACCESS table is confined to in-frame rearrangements and falls short of the full clone set. An unresolved V gene accounts for under half of the shortfall where checked; the remainder is of unknown origin. V and J calls and clone size are given by that table; D and trimming were obtained from the DNA. Across this sample there are 250,000 to 300,000 clones, with over 45% seen only once. The ten biggest clones cover under 2% of the sample.

The meaning of the sample's time point label: less than 25 weeks on oral tofacitinib. Reading the label with the study, this specimen's treatment or condition is: oral pan-JAK inhibitor, 5-10 mg twice daily. From alopecia areata patients, peripheral blood was collected along with lesional scalp punch biopsies. PBMCs were separated by density centrifugation and stained for CD3, CD4 and CD8, after which CD4+ and CD8+ T cells were sorted on a FACSAria. The CDR3 starts with the cysteine, ends with the phenylalanine, and has 13 residues. CDR3 DNA is the only sequence kept; it has 39 bases, read in frame from the first base. The germline ends are 14 bases apart after V is trimmed by 2 bases and J by 10 bases. According to the germline V gene, CDR1 reads MDHEN and CDR2 reads SYDVKM.

The sequencing here drew on CD4+ T cells sorted from blood, taken at week 24, from a patient treated with tofacitinib. The sequence links TRBV28 to TRBJ1-1; no D segment can be confidently identified. This clonotype was sampled from a human donor with alopecia areata. The CDR3 region has the sequence CASSLRVAEGAFF. The DNA sequence is given as TGTGCCAGCAGTTTACGTGTGGCAGAGGGAGCTTTCTTT.